Following are 13 T cell receptor beta chains from one sample sequenced in a study of CD8+CD57+ T cells in acquired aplastic anemia. Previously, flow cytometry had revealed CD8+CD57+ cell expansion in the patients chosen for sequencing. Profiles of TCR beta VDJ and CDR3 were generated from a genomic DNA template. TCRdb reprocessed the reads with MiXCR, giving one entry per CDR3 protein. The sample yields 100,000 to 150,000 distinct CDR3 sequences, over 30% seen once. The specimen was sorted CD4+, CD8+, or CD8+CD57+ T cells (not recorded which) from PBMCs. These receptors all come from a human donor with aplastic anemia.

This rearrangement joins TRBV6-6 to TRBJ2-7, with D possibly being TRBD1 or TRBD2 (6 bases each). The CDR3 length is 15 residues. The germline V and J ends were trimmed by 0 bases and 4 bases, with 13 bases remaining between them. Per the germline V gene, CDR1 is MNHNY and CDR2 is SVGAGI (reference sequence). CDR3 in amino acids: CASSYSGGGLYEQYF. CDR3 nucleotides: TGTGCCAGCAGTTACTCCGGAGGGGGGCTATACGAGCAGTACTTC.

The chain recombines TRBV20-1 with TRBJ2-7; TRBD1 matches 8 bases. The V gene end was trimmed by 7 bases and the J gene end by 7 bases; junction bases not matched to a gene: 9. Germline CDR1 is DFQATT and CDR2 is SNEGSKA (reference sequence). The length of the CDR3 is 12 residues. The CDR3 is CSGARGRDEQYF. The CDR3 DNA is TGCAGTGGTGCCAGGGGGCGCGATGAGCAGTACTTC.

The chain combines TRBV2 with TRBJ1-2, with TRBD1 matching over 7 bases. From germline, CDR1 is SNHLY and CDR2 FYNNEI. The CDR3 is made up of 11 amino acids. V shed 8 bases, J shed 10 bases, and the junction held 7 bases outside the gene matches. CDR3 sequence (DNA): TGTGCCAGCCATCAGGGGGGGTCCTACACCTTC. Amino acids: CASHQGGSYTF.

Concerning this clonotype: Germline is not matched at one junction end, which may reflect a read error. This sequence joins TRBV7-2 and TRBJ2-7; 7 positions agree with TRBD2. The germline V gene encodes CDR1 SGHTA and CDR2 FQGNSA. The CDR3 spans 15 residues. The CDR3 loop reads CPSSLGGRSSYKQYF. DNA for the CDR3: TGTCCCAGCAGCTTGGGGGGGAGGAGCTCCTACAAGCAGTACTTC.

There are many counts of this clonotype. The rearrangement joins TRBV6-5 to TRBJ1-5; TRBD1 matches 7 bases. The CDR3 has 15 residues. The germline V gene has CDR1 MNHEY and CDR2 SVGAGI. Trimming cost V 7 bases and J 2 bases; bases outside gene matches: 8. The DNA of the CDR3 is TGTGCCAGCAAAATTGACAGGGTCGGCAATCAGCCCCAGCATTTT. Encoded protein: CASKIDRVGNQPQHF.

This sequence joins TRBV19 and TRBJ1-2; D is possibly TRBD1 (5 bases). The CDR3 loop spans 12 amino acids. V was cut by 9 bases and J by 2 bases, with 10 bases left in between. The germline gives CDR1 LNHDA, CDR2 SQIVND (reference sequence). The CDR3 nucleotides are TGTGCCAGCCGGGACGGGAACTATGGCTACACCTTC. This codes for CASRDGNYGYTF.

Concerning this clonotype itself: Since a much larger clone is just one base distant, this may be a read error. The CDR3 does not end in the conserved phenylalanine or tryptophan, so this is likely a read error. The chain recombines TRBV7-9 with TRBJ2-1; maybe TRBD1 (6 bases). This CDR3 region has 17 residues. Trimming took off 4 bases at V and 1 base at J, with 17 bases between the two ends. CDR1 is SEHNR, CDR2 FQNEAQ, per germline (reference sequence). CDR3 sequence (DNA): TGTGCCAGCAGCTCCTCAGGGACAACCCAGTCCTACAATGAGCAGTTCCTC. It encodes CASSSSGTTQSYNEQFL.

This clonotype came up many times. The chain employs TRBV29-1 and TRBJ1-2; possibly TRBD1 for D (6 bases). The germline CDR1 and CDR2 sequences are SQVTM and ANQGSEA. V dropped 4 bases and J dropped 5 bases, with 11 bases sitting between them. The CDR3 spans 12 residues. In DNA, the CDR3 is TGCAGCGTTGTGAGTCAGGGGTATGGCTACACCTTC. It yields the protein CSVVSQGYGYTF.

This clonotype was observed a single time. The chain recombines TRBV30 with TRBJ2-5; 8 bases fit TRBD2. Germline V gene data show CDR1 as GTSNPN and CDR2 as SVGIG (reference sequence). This CDR3 has 15 residues. J was trimmed by 1 base and V by 0 bases; bases with no gene match: 4. The CDR3, as DNA: TGTGCCTGGAGTGTCGCCGGGGGGGCCCAAGAGACCCAGTACTTC. Protein: CAWSVAGGAQETQYF.

A note on this clonotype: The junction differs from germline at one of its ends, possibly a read error. This rearrangement joins TRBV28 to TRBJ1-6; D remains unclear. This CDR3 has 18 amino acids. CDR1 MDHEN and CDR2 SYDVKM come from the germline V gene. This chain's CDR3 is CASSQLWTVSSYSSPLHF. CDR3 bases: TGTGCCAGCAGTCAGCTATGGACGGTGAGCTCCTATAGTTCACCCCTCCACTTT.

The V and J genes are TRBV6-5 and TRBJ2-7, with D unclear. Germline values: CDR1 MNHEY, CDR2 SVGAGI. The V gene lost 4 bases and the J gene lost 3 bases, with 16 bases spanning the gap. The CDR3 totals 15 residues. CDR3 residues: CASSSKTSIDYEQYF. The CDR3 nucleotides read TGTGCCAGCAGTTCGAAGACTTCGATCGACTACGAGCAGTACTTC.

The chain links TRBV15 to TRBJ1-6; D ambiguous. CDR3 length: 16 residues. Germline CDR1 LNHNV, CDR2 YYDKDF (reference sequence). Trimming left V 6 bases short and J 11 bases short, with 23 bases between. The CDR3 reads CATRPPSAPKAPPLHF. In DNA form, the CDR3 reads TGTGCCACCAGACCCCCCTCGGCTCCCAAGGCTCCACCCCTCCACTTT.

The CDR3 protein is CASSQYLGPNGAFF. Here the CDR3 DNA reads TGCGCCAGCAGCCAATACTTAGGACCAAATGGAGCTTTCTTT. The chain recombines TRBV4-1 with TRBJ1-1, with D uncertain. The CDR3 extends over 14 amino acids. The germline V gene has CDR1 MGHRA and CDR2 YSYEKL. The V end was cut by 2 bases, the J end by 10 bases, with 17 bases between.